This TCR beta chain was identified in a study of CD8+CD57+ T cells in acquired aplastic anemia. Genomic DNA acted as the template from which TCR beta VDJ combination and CDR3 sequence profiling were carried out. TCRdb re-analysed the reads in MiXCR, keeping a single row per CDR3 protein. Of some 190,000 distinct CDR3 sequences listed, roughly half were seen once; the top ten hold roughly 15%. Germline V gives CDR1 LNHDA, CDR2 SQIVND (reference sequence). V lost 5 bases and J 1 base, leaving 12 bases between the germline ends. The CDR3 is 14 residues long. The sequence was obtained from a human donor in good health, serving as a control. This chain links TRBV19 with TRBJ2-7; D gene unclear. The sample was sorted CD4+, CD8+, or CD8+CD57+ T cells (not recorded which) from PBMCs. CDR3 DNA sequence: TGTGCCAGTAGTGTAGGACCACAGTCCTACGAGCAGTACTTC. It translates to CASSVGPQSYEQYF. The full variable domain, its missing parts supplied by reference TRBV19 and TRBJ2-7, is DGGITQSPKYLFRKEGQNVTLSCEQNLNHDAMYWYRQDPGQGLRLIYYSQIVNDFQKGDIAEGYSVSREKKESFPLTVTSAQKNPTAFYLCASSVGPQSYEQYFGPGTRLTVT.